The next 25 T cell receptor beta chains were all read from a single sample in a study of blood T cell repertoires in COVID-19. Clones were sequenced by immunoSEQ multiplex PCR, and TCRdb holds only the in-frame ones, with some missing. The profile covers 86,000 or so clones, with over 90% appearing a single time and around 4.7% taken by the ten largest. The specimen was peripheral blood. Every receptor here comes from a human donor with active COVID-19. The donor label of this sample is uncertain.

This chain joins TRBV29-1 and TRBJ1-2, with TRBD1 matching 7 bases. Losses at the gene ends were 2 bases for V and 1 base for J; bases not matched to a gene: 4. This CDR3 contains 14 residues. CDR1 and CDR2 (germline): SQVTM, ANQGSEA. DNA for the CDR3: TGCAGCGTTGAAAGGACAGGTTTTAACTATGGCTACACCTTC. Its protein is CSVERTGFNYGYTF. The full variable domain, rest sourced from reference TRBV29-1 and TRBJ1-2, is SAVISQKPSRDICQRGTSLTIQCQVDSQVTMMFWYRQQPGQSLTLIATANQGSEATYESGFVIDKFPISRPNLTFSTLTVSNMSPEDSSIYLCSVERTGFNYGYTFGSGTRLTVV.

CDR3 sequence reads: CSASMSSYEQYF. In DNA, the CDR3 is TGCAGTGCTAGTATGAGCTCCTACGAGCAGTACTTC. The gene calls are TRBV20-1 and TRBJ2-7; D gene unclear. In germline, CDR1 is DFQATT, CDR2 SNEGSKA (reference sequence). Trimming cost V 3 bases and J 0 bases, with 6 bases left between them. The CDR3 loop spans 12 amino acids.

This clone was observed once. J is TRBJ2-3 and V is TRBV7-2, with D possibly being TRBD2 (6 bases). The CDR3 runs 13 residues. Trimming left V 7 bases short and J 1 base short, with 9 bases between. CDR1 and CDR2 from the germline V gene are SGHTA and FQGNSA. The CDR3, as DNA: TGTGCCAGCAACACGGGGGGCACAGATACGCAGTATTTT. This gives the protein CASNTGGTDTQYF.

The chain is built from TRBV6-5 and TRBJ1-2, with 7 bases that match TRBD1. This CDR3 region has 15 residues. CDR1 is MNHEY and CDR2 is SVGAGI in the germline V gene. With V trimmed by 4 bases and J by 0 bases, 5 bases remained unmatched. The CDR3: CASSFNQGANYGYTF. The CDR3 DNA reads TGTGCCAGCAGTTTCAATCAGGGGGCTAACTATGGCTACACCTTC.

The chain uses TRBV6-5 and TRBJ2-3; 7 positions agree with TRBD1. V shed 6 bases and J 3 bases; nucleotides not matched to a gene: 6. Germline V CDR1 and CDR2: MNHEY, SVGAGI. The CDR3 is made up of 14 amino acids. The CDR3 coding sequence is TGTGCCAGCAGCCGAAAACAGGGGACAGATACGCAGTATTTT. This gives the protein CASSRKQGTDTQYF.

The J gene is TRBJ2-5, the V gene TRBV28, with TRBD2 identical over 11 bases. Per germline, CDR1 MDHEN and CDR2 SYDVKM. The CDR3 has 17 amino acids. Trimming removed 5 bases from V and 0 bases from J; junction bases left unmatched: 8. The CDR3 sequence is CASSLGLAGLYQETQYF. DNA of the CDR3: TGTGCCAGCAGTCTCGGACTAGCGGGCCTGTACCAAGAGACCCAGTACTTC.

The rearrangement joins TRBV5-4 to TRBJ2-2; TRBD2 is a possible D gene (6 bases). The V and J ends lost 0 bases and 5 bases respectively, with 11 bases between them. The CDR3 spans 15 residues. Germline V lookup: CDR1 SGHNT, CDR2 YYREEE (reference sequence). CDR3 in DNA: TGTGCCAGCAGCTTGGGAGCGGGCGGGACCGGGGAGCTGTTTTTT. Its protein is CASSLGAGGTGELFF.

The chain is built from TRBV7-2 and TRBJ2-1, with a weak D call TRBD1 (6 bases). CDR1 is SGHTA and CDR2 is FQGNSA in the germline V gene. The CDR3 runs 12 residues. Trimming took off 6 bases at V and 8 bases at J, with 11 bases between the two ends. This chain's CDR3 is CASRSGVHEQFF. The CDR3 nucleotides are TGTGCCAGCAGGTCAGGGGTTCATGAGCAGTTCTTC. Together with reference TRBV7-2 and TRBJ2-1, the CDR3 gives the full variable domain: GAGVSQSPSNKVTEKGKDVELRCDPISGHTALYWYRQSLGQGLEFLIYFQGNSAPDKSGLPSDRFSAERTGGSVSTLTIQRTQQEDSAVYLCASRSGVHEQFFGPGTRLTVL.

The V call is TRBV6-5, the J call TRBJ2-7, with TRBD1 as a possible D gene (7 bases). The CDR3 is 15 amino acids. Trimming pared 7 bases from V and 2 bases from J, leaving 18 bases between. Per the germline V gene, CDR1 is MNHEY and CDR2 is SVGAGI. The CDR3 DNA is TGTGCCAGCAAAACAGGGGACGGGAGTACCTACGAGCAGTACTTC. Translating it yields CASKTGDGSTYEQYF.

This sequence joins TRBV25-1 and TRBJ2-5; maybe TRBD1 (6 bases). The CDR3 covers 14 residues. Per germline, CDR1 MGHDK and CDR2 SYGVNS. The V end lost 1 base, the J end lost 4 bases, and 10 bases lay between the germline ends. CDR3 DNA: TGTGCCAGCAGTGAATTCAAAGGGGGAGAGACCCAGTACTTC. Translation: CASSEFKGGETQYF.

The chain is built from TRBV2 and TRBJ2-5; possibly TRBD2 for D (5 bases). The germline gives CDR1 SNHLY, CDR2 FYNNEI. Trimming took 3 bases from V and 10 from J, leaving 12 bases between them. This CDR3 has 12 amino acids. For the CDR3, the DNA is TGTGCCAGCAGTGAGGACTTCTTGGACCAGTACTTC. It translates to CASSEDFLDQYF.

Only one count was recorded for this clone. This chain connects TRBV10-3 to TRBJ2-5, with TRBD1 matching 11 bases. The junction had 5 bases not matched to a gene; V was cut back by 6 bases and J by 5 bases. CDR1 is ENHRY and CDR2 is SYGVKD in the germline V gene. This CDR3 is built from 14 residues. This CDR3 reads CAIRGTGGLETQYF. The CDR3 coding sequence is TGTGCCATCAGGGGGACAGGGGGTCTCGAGACCCAGTACTTC.

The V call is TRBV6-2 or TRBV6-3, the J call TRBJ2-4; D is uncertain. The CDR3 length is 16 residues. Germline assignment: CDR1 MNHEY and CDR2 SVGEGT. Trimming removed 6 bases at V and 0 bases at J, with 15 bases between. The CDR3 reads CASRPDTLLAKNIQYF. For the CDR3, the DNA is TGTGCCAGCAGACCTGACACCTTGCTAGCCAAAAACATTCAGTACTTC.

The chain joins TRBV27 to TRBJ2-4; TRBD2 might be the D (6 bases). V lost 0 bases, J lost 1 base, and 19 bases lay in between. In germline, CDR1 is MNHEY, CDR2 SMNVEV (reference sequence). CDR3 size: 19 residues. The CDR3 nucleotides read TGTGCCAGCAGTTTATCAGTGGGGGACTGGCCCTTGGCCAAAAACATTCAGTACTTC. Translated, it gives CASSLSVGDWPLAKNIQYF.

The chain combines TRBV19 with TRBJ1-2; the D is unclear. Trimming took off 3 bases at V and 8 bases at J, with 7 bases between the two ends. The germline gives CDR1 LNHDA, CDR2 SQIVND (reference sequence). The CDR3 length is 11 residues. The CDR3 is CASSIAGGYTF. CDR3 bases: TGTGCCAGTAGTATCGCAGGAGGCTACACCTTC. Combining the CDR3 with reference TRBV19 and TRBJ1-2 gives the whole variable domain DGGITQSPKYLFRKEGQNVTLSCEQNLNHDAMYWYRQDPGQGLRLIYYSQIVNDFQKGDIAEGYSVSREKKESFPLTVTSAQKNPTAFYLCASSIAGGYTFGSGTRLTVV.

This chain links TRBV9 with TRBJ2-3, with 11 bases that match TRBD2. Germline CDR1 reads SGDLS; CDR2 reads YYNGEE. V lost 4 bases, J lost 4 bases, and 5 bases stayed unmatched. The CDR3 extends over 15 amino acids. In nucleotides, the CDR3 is TGTGCCAGCAGCCTTACTAGCGGGAGTTCAGATACGCAGTATTTT. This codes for CASSLTSGSSDTQYF.

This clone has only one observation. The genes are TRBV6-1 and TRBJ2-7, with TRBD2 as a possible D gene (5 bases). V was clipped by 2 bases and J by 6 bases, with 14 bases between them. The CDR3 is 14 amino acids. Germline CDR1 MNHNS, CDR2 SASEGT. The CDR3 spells CASSEIRPGSEQYF. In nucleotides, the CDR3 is TGTGCCAGCAGTGAAATTCGGCCGGGGAGCGAGCAGTACTTC.

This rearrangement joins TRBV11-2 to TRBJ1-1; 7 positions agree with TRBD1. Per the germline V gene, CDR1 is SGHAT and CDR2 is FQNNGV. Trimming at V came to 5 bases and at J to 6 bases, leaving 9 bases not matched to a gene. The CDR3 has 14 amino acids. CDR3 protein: CASSRNRGDAEAFF. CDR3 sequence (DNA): TGTGCCAGCAGCCGGAACAGGGGCGACGCTGAAGCTTTCTTT.

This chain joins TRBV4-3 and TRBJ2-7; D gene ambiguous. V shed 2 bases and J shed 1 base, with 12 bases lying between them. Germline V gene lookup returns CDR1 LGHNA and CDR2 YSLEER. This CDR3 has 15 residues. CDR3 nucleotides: TGCGCCAGCAGCCAAAGCGTAGCAGTTTCCTACGAGCAGTACTTC. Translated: CASSQSVAVSYEQYF.

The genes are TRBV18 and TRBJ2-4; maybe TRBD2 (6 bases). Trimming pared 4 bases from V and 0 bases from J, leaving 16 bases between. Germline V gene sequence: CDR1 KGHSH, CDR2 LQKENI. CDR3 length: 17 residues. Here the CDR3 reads CASSRRDLGLAKNIQYF. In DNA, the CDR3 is TGTGCCAGCTCACGGAGGGACTTAGGACTAGCCAAAAACATTCAGTACTTC.

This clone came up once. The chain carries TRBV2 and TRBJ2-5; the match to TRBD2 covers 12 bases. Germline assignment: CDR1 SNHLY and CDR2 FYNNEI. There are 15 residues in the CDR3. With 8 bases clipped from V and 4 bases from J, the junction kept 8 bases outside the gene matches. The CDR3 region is CASATLAGGGETQYF. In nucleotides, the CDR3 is TGTGCCAGCGCTACACTAGCGGGAGGTGGAGAGACCCAGTACTTC.

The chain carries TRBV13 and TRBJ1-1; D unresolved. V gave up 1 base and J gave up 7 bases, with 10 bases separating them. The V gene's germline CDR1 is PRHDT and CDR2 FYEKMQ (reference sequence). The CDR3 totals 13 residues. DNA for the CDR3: TGTGCCAGCAGCTTAGCGTCGGTATATGAAGCTTTCTTT. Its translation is CASSLASVYEAFF.

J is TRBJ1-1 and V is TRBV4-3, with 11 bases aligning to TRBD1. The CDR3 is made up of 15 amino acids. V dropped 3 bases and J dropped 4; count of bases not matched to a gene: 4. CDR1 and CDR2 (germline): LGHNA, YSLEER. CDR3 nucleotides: TGCGCCAGCAGCCAGGACAGGGGGCAGAGCACTGAAGCTTTCTTT. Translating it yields CASSQDRGQSTEAFF.

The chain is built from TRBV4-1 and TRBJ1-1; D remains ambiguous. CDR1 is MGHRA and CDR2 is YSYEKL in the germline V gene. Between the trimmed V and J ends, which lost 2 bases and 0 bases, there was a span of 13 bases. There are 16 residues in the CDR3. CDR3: CASSQYDKVMNTEAFF. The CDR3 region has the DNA TGCGCCAGCAGCCAATATGACAAGGTAATGAACACTGAAGCTTTCTTT.

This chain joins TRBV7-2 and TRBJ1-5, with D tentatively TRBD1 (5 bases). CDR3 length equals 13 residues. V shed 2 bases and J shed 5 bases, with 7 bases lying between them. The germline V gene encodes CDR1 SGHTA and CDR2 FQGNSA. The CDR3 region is CASSLLGDQPQHF. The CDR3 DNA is TGTGCCAGCAGCTTATTAGGGGATCAGCCCCAGCATTTT.